The T cell receptor (beta chain) described here comes from a study of tumor-infiltrating lymphocytes in primary liver carcinoma. Looking at the study overall: The neoplasms were of stage T1-T3 N0M0, with dimensions of about 4.2 to 10 cm across. Each sample had roughly 3.65 to 7.5 million productive TCRbeta reads regardless of tissue type.

Trimming stripped 6 bases from V and 6 bases from J, with 15 bases between. The CDR3 sequence is 14 residues long. The germline V gene encodes CDR1 SNHLY and CDR2 FYNNEI. Co-extraction of both nucleic acids (RNA and DNA) used about 20-33 mg of unsorted bulk tissue. Every tumor sample held more than 85% viable tumor cells. Total RNA amounting to around 450 ng was the source from which TCR beta cDNA was made with a constant-region primer. Sequencing libraries for TCR beta derived from three nested multiplex PCR rounds that used slightly modified ARM-PCR. The study ran its first two PCR rounds for 9 to 10 cycles each, using TRBV1-TRBV30 forward primers and a C-beta reverse primer. TCRdb used MiXCR to reprocess the multiplex PCR reads, holding one entry per CDR3 protein. Altogether about 100,000 distinct CDR3 sequences are present, more than 65% being singletons, with the ten largest covering over 9%.

This chain uses TRBV2 with TRBJ1-5; tentatively, D is TRBD1 (6 bases). The sequenced sample was liver tumor tissue from sampling region 5. Subset defined: tumor region T5, tumor centre. The source is a woman between 55 and 75 years old with primary liver carcinoma and hepatitis B virus infection. The CDR3 reads CASRQGPMIQPQHF. DNA of the CDR3: TGTGCCAGCAGACAGGGACCGATGATTCAGCCCCAGCATTTT.